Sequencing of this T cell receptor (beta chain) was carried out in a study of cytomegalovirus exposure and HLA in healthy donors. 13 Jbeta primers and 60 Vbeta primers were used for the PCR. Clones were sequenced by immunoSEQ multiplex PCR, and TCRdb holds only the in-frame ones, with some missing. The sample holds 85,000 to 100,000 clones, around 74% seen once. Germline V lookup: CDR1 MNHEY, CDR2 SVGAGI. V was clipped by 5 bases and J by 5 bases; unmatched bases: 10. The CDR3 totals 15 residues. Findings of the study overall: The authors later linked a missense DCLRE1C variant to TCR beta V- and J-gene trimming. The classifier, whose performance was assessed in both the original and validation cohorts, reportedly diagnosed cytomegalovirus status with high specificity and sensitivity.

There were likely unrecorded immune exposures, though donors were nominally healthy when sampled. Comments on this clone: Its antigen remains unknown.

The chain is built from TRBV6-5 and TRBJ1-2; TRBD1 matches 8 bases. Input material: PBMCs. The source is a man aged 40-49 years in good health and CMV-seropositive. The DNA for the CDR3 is TGTGCCAGCAGTCCCCAGACAGGGGCCCCTTATGGCTACACCTTC. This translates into CASSPQTGAPYGYTF.